These T cell receptor gamma chains were read from a single sample in a study of fetal and pediatric gammadelta thymocytes. TCRdb reprocessed the reads using CATT. This sample carries hundreds of gamma-chain clones, roughly 4.1% of them seen once, and the ten largest clones take approximately 11%. The sample comprised non-Vgamma9Vdelta2 gamma-delta T cells from the thymus. The receptor set was obtained from a child who underwent cardiac surgery and was recorded as healthy. Both conserved end residues are trimmed from each CDR3. The order of the fields is V gene, CDR3 protein.

V gene: TRGV9
CDR3 protein: ALWELGLGKKIKV

V gene: TRGV8
CDR3 protein: ATWDGGDWIKT

V gene: TRGV2
CDR3 protein: ATWDRRAHNTTGWFKI

V gene: TRGV8
CDR3 protein: ATWDIAHYKKL

V gene: TRGV2
CDR3 protein: ATWDGPGHKKL

V gene: TRGV8
CDR3 protein: ATWGSSDWIKT

V gene: TRGV8
CDR3 protein: ATWDGGVDYKKL

V gene: TRGV8
CDR3 protein: ATWDLGKEGFKI

V gene: TRGV8
CDR3 protein: ATWDSMGATGWFKI

V gene: TRGV8
CDR3 protein: ATWYTTGWFKI